The rows below give T cell receptor beta chains drawn from one sample of a study of cytomegalovirus exposure and HLA in healthy donors. The assay was immunoSEQ multiplex PCR, and TCRdb's table has in-frame clones only and misses some. The repertoire holds 100,000 to 150,000 clones, with 17% as singletons. The sequencing input was PBMCs. The origin of the receptors is a female donor in good health and CMV-seropositive. Both conserved end residues are part of each CDR3. The D gene is left open where the match is weak. The size entry is marked missing in some rows and otherwise reads once, few, many or a size class.

TRBD2 | TRBJ2-1 | 16 | few | TRBV5-1 | CASSLEELAGYNEQFF | TGCGCCAGCAGCTTGGAGGAACTAGCGGGATACAACGAGCAGTTCTTC
TRBD1 | TRBJ1-1 | 14 | . | TRBV28 | CASSPGSRGTEAFF | TGTGCCAGCAGTCCCGGATCCAGGGGGACTGAAGCTTTCTTT
TRBD2 | TRBJ2-7 | 16 | few | TRBV6-6 | CASSYSMPSGTYEQYF | TGTGCCAGCAGTTACTCGATGCCTAGCGGAACCTACGAGCAGTACTTC
TRBD2 | TRBJ2-3 | 16 | few | TRBV7-2 | CASSFQRGQTIDTQYF | TGTGCCAGCAGCTTCCAGCGGGGCCAAACCATAGATACGCAGTATTTT
. | TRBJ1-1 | 16 | few | TRBV14 | CASSPRGRVGRPEAFF | TGTGCCAGCAGCCCCCGGGGTAGGGTAGGAAGACCTGAAGCTTTCTTT
. | TRBJ2-7 | 15 | . | TRBV7-2 | CASSLVASSSYEQYF | TGTGCCAGCAGCTTAGTAGCGTCAAGCTCCTACGAGCAGTACTTC
. | TRBJ2-7 | 11 | . | TRBV2 | CASRGVSGQYF | TGTGCCAGCAGGGGTGTGTCGGGGCAGTACTTC
. | TRBJ1-2 | 13 | few | TRBV7-9 | CASKGVGNYGYTF | TGTGCCAGCAAGGGGGTAGGGAACTATGGCTACACCTTC
. | TRBJ1-4 | 16 | . | TRBV5-6 | CASSLSGGSTNEKLFF | TGTGCCAGCAGCTTGTCGGGTGGGTCAACTAATGAAAAACTGTTTTTT
. | TRBJ1-5 | 15 | . | TRBV27 | CASSLWPRGEQPQHF | TGTGCCAGCAGTTTATGGCCCAGGGGAGAACAGCCCCAGCATTTT
TRBD2 | TRBJ2-1 | 12 | . | TRBV6-5 | CASRELAGEQFF | TGTGCCAGCAGGGAACTAGCGGGTGAGCAGTTCTTC
. | TRBJ2-7 | 13 | . | TRBV19 | CASLDTTTYEQYF | TGTGCCAGTCTCGACACGACCACCTACGAGCAGTACTTC
. | TRBJ1-1 | 12 | . | TRBV27 | CASSPPGTEAFF | TGTGCCAGCAGTCCCCCAGGCACTGAAGCTTTCTTT
. | TRBJ1-4 | 15 | . | TRBV4-2 | CASSQGRGDNEKLFF | TGTGCCAGCAGCCAAGGGAGGGGAGATAATGAAAAACTGTTTTTT
TRBD1 | TRBJ1-1 | 14 | . | TRBV7-6 | CASSWQGANTEAFF | TGTGCCAGCAGCTGGCAGGGGGCAAACACTGAAGCTTTCTTT
. | TRBJ2-5 | 16 | . | TRBV4-2 | CASSQSMTPQGETQYF | TGTGCCAGCAGCCAGTCGATGACACCTCAGGGAGAGACCCAGTACTTC
. | TRBJ1-2 | 13 | few | TRBV30 | CAWSVVDWSGYTF | TGTGCCTGGAGTGTGGTAGATTGGAGTGGCTACACCTTC
TRBD2 | TRBJ2-7 | 15 | . | TRBV2 | CASRGLTSRGYEQYF | TGTGCCAGCAGAGGCCTGACTAGCAGAGGATACGAGCAGTACTTC
. | TRBJ1-6 | 17 | few | TRBV28 | CASSFGGTSSYNSPLHF | TGTGCCAGCAGTTTTGGCGGAACAAGCTCCTATAATTCACCCCTCCACTTT
. | TRBJ1-1 | 12 | . | TRBV4-2 | CASSPRGPEAFF | TGTGCCAGCAGCCCCAGGGGTCCTGAAGCTTTCTTT
. | TRBJ2-1 | 11 | . | TRBV7-2 | CASSLGGKQFF | TGTGCCAGCAGCCTAGGAGGGAAGCAGTTCTTC
. | TRBJ2-3 | 14 | few | TRBV4-3 | CASSQDPSTDTQYF | TGCGCCAGCAGCCAAGACCCTAGCACAGATACGCAGTATTTT
TRBD2 | TRBJ2-7 | 15 | . | TRBV4-1 | CASSHRPGLSYEQYF | TGCGCCAGCAGCCACCGACCGGGACTAAGCTACGAGCAGTACTTC
. | TRBJ2-7 | 14 | . | TRBV11-2 | CASSLTASSYEQYF | TGTGCCAGCAGCTTAACGGCTAGCTCCTACGAGCAGTACTTC
TRBD1 | TRBJ2-2 | 16 | . | TRBV19 | CASSRRGQGITGELFF | TGTGCCAGTAGCAGGAGAGGACAGGGGATCACCGGGGAGCTGTTTTTT
TRBD1 | TRBJ2-1 | 15 | . | TRBV6-5 | CASSSRTGVGNEQFF | TGTGCCAGCAGTTCGAGGACAGGGGTGGGGAATGAGCAGTTCTTC
TRBD1 | TRBJ1-2 | 15 | . | TRBV4-1 | CASSPQSTGIYGYTF | TGCGCCAGCAGCCCCCAATCGACAGGGATCTATGGCTACACCTTC
TRBD1 | TRBJ2-3 | 14 | . | TRBV18 | CASSSGQVTDTQYF | TGTGCCAGCTCATCCGGACAGGTCACAGATACGCAGTATTTT
TRBD1 | TRBJ1-3 | 16 | few | TRBV4-3 | CASSQDHTGEGNTIYF | TGCGCCAGCAGCCAAGATCACACAGGGGAGGGAAACACCATATATTTT
TRBD1 | TRBJ2-7 | 15 | . | TRBV15 | CATSREPDRAYEQYF | TGTGCCACCAGCAGAGAGCCAGACAGGGCCTACGAGCAGTACTTC
. | TRBJ2-7 | 14 | few | TRBV15 | CATSRDWEPYEQYF | TGTGCCACCAGCAGAGATTGGGAGCCCTACGAGCAGTACTTC
. | TRBJ2-7 | 14 | . | TRBV7-6 | CASSLDRSSYEQYF | TGTGCCAGCAGCTTGGATAGGAGCTCCTACGAGCAGTACTTC
TRBD2 | TRBJ2-5 | 17 | few | TRBV7-9 | CASRLPGLAGVLETQYF | TGTGCCAGCAGACTACCGGGACTAGCGGGAGTGCTGGAGACCCAGTACTTC
. | TRBJ2-5 | 15 | . | TRBV6-5 | CASSYSSVFQETQYF | TGTGCCAGCAGTTACTCGTCAGTATTCCAAGAGACCCAGTACTTC
. | TRBJ2-5 | 14 | . | TRBV4-2 | CASSQVGDQETQYF | TGTGCCAGCAGCCAAGTAGGGGACCAAGAGACCCAGTACTTC
. | TRBJ2-6 | 17 | few | TRBV27 | CASSFKAGGSGANVLTF | TGTGCCAGCAGTTTTAAGGCAGGGGGGTCTGGGGCCAACGTCCTGACTTTC
. | TRBJ2-2 | 13 | . | TRBV4-3 | CASSQDRFRELFF | TGCGCCAGCAGCCAAGACCGTTTCCGGGAGCTGTTTTTT
TRBD1 | TRBJ2-1 | 13 | . | TRBV30 | CAWDRGTYNEQFF | TGTGCCTGGGACAGGGGGACCTACAATGAGCAGTTCTTC
. | TRBJ1-4 | 15 | few | TRBV7-9 | CASSFPGQSNEKLFF | TGTGCCAGCAGCTTTCCAGGGCAGTCTAATGAAAAACTGTTTTTT
. | TRBJ1-1 | 15 | few | TRBV4-2 | CASTILTGVNTEAFF | TGTGCCAGCACAATACTGACAGGAGTGAACACTGAAGCTTTCTTT
. | TRBJ1-5 | 15 | few | TRBV7-2 | CASSSWRGGNQPQHF | TGTGCCAGCAGCTCGTGGCGAGGCGGCAATCAGCCCCAGCATTTT
. | TRBJ1-5 | 10 | . | TRBV20-1 | CSAPHQPQHF | TGCAGTGCTCCTCATCAGCCCCAGCATTTT
TRBD1 | TRBJ2-4 | 17 | few | TRBV27 | CASSSPRDRETKNIQYF | TGTGCCAGCAGTTCCCCACGGGACAGGGAGACCAAAAACATTCAGTACTTC